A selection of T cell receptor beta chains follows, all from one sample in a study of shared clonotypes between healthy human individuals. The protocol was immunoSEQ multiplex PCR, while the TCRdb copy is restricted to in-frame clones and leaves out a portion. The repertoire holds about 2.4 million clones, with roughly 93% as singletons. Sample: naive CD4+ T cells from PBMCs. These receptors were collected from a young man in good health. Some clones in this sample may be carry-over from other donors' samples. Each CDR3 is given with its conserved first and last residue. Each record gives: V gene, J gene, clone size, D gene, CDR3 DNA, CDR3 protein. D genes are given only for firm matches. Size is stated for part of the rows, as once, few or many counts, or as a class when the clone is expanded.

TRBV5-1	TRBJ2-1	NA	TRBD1	TGCGCCAGCAGCGGGGACAGTCTCAATGAGCAGTTCTTC	CASSGDSLNEQFF
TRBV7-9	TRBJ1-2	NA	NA	TGTGCCAGCAGCTTAGTTGGGGGACTTAGCTATGGCTACACCTTC	CASSLVGGLSYGYTF
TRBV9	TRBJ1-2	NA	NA	TGTGCCAGCAGCCCCACTACCCTGAGTAACTATGGCTACACCTTC	CASSPTTLSNYGYTF
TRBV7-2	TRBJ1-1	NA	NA	TGTGCCAGCAGCCTCGTCAGCCGTCGTACTGAAGCTTTCTTT	CASSLVSRRTEAFF
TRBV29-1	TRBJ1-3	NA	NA	TGCAGTGCTCATAAAGGGGTCGGAAACACCATATATTTT	CSAHKGVGNTIYF
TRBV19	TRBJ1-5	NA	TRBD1	TGTGCCAGTAGTTTGACACCGGGACAGGGGGCGCGAAGTAATCAGCCCCAGCATTTT	CASSLTPGQGARSNQPQHF
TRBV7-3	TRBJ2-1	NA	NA	TGTGCCAGCAGCTTAATCCCGGGGTTCAATGAGCAGTTCTTC	CASSLIPGFNEQFF
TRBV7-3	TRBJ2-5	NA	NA	TGTGCCAGCAGCTTAGTGAGGGGCGAGGCGGAGACCCAGTACTTC	CASSLVRGEAETQYF
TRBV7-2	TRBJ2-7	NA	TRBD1	TGTGCCAGCAGTTACCCCAACAGGACAGGGGCCTACGAGCAGTACTTC	CASSYPNRTGAYEQYF
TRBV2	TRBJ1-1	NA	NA	TGTGCCAGCACTGTATGGGGTATGAACACTGAAGCTTTCTTT	CASTVWGMNTEAFF
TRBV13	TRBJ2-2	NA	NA	TGTGCCAGCAGCTTTTTCGCCAACAGGCCCACCGGGGAGCTGTTTTTT	CASSFFANRPTGELFF
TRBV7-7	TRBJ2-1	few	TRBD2	TGTGCCAGCAGCTTAAGGCGGGGGGAGGGTAATGAGCAGTTCTTC	CASSLRRGEGNEQFF
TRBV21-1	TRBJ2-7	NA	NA	TGTGCCAGCAGCAATCATGACAGGGGAGGCTGCGAGCAGTACTTC	CASSNHDRGGCEQYF
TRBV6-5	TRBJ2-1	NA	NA	TGTGCCAGCAGTTACTCATCGGGAGGACAGGGCCACGAGCAGTTCTTC	CASSYSSGGQGHEQFF
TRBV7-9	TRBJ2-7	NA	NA	TGTGCCAGCAGCTTAGGAGGCAGGCAGAGCTACGAGCAGTACTTC	CASSLGGRQSYEQYF
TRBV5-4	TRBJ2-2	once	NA	TGTGCCAGCAGCCGCCCGGGGACCGGGGAGCTGTTTTTT	CASSRPGTGELFF
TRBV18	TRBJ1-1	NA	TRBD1	TGTGCCAGCTCACCTAGGACAGGGGCCAGCACTGAAGCTTTCTTT	CASSPRTGASTEAFF
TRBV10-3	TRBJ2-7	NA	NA	TGTGCCATCAGTGAGTTGCTCCTCTACGAGCAGTACTTC	CAISELLLYEQYF
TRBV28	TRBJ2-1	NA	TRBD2	TGTGCCAGCAGCCTCCCCCAGGCCCTAGCGGATGAGCAGTTCTTC	CASSLPQALADEQFF
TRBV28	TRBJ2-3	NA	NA	TGTGCCAGCAGCCTTCTAGCGTTGGGCACAGATACGCAGTATTTT	CASSLLALGTDTQYF
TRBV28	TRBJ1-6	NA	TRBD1	TGTGCCAGCAGTCCCCTGACAGGGGGATACTCACCCCTCCACTTT	CASSPLTGGYSPLHF
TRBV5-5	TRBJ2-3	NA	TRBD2	TGTGCCAGCAGATTGCGGCCGGGAGGGGCGGATACGCAGTATTTT	CASRLRPGGADTQYF
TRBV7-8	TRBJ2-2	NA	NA	TGTGCCAGGGGGGTTGGGCCAAACACCGGGGAGCTGTTTTTT	CARGVGPNTGELFF
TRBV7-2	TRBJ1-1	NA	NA	TGTGCCAGCAGGCCAGACACATACACTGAAGCTTTCTTT	CASRPDTYTEAFF
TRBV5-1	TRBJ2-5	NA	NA	TGCGCCAGCAGCTCTATCGACCCCCAAGAGACCCAGTACTTC	CASSSIDPQETQYF
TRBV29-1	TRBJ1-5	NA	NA	TGCAGCGCTGGCCGTATTGGGTTCGGGGGAGGGAATCAGCCCCAGCATTTT	CSAGRIGFGGGNQPQHF
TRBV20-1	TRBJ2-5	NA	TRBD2	TGCAGTGCCGCCGGGGGGGAGACCCAGTACTTC	CSAAGGETQYF
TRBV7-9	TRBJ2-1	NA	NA	TGTGCCAGCAGCACCACTAGCCAGGAGCAGTTCTTC	CASSTTSQEQFF
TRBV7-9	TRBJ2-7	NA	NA	TGTGCCAGCAGCTTAGTGGCAGGGAACTACGAGCAGTACTTC	CASSLVAGNYEQYF
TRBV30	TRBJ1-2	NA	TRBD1	TGTGCCTGGAGTCCCCGGGACAGAGATGGCTACACCTTC	CAWSPRDRDGYTF
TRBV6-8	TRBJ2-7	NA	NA	TGTGCCAGCAGTCAGCCAGGGCAGGACCAGTACTTC	CASSQPGQDQYF
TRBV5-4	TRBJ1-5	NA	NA	TGTGCCAGCAGCTTGGGTGGGGGGGATCAGCCCCAGCATTTT	CASSLGGGDQPQHF
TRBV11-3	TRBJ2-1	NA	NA	TGTGCCAGCTCCCCCGGGACCGCTGCCTACAATGAGCAGTTCTTC	CASSPGTAAYNEQFF
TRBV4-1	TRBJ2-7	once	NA	TGCGCCAGCAGCCAACCCGGACAGAACTACGAGCAGTACTTC	CASSQPGQNYEQYF
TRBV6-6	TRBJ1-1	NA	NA	TGTGCCAGCAGTTACTCGATTGAGAACACTGAAGCTTTCTTT	CASSYSIENTEAFF
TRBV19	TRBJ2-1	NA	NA	TGTGCCAGTAGTACCCACCTCTCCCGACAGGGAGGTTCGTTCTTC	CASSTHLSRQGGSFF
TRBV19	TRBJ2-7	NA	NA	TGTGCCAGTAGTCCTGACGGAGTAGGGAGCTACGAGCAGTACTTC	CASSPDGVGSYEQYF
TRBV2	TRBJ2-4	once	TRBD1	TGTGCCAGCAGTGCAGGACAGGGGGCGAGGGCCAAAAACATTCAGTACTTC	CASSAGQGARAKNIQYF
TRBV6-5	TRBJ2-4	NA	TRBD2	TGTGCCAGCCGAGCGGGGGGGGGAAACATTCAGTACTTC	CASRAGGGNIQYF
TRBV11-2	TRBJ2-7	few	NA	TGTGCCAGCAGCTCCCAGGAAAACTACGAGCAGTACTTC	CASSSQENYEQYF